Sequencing of this T cell receptor beta chain was carried out in a study of T cell responses to AZD1222 COVID-19 vaccine. The method was immunoSEQ multiplex PCR; TCRdb's version includes in-frame clones alone and lacks a portion of them. The table records around 97,000 clones, over 80% of them present only once. The TCR was taken from an adult in good health. The sequencing used peripheral blood, collected on day 0 of AZD1222 vaccination.

The CDR3: CSDRQPQHF. The CDR3 DNA follows: TGCAGTGATCGCCAGCCCCAGCATTTT. This chain uses TRBV20-1 with TRBJ1-5; D is uncertain. CDR1 is DFQATT and CDR2 is SNEGSKA in the germline V gene (reference sequence). V shed 7 bases and J shed 7 bases, with 5 bases lying between them. The CDR3 has 9 residues.